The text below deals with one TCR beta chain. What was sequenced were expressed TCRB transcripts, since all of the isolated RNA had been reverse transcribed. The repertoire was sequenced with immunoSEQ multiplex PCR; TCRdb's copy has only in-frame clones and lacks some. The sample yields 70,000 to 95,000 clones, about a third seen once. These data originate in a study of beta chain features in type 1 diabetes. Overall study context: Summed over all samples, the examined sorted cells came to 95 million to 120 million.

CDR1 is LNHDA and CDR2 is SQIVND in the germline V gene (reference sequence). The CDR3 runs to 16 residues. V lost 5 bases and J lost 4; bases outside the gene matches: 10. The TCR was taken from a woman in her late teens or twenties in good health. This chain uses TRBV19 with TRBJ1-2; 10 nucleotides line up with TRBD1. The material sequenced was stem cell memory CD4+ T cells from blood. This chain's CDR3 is CASSDPGQGIPYGYTF. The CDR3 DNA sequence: TGTGCCAGTAGTGATCCGGGACAGGGGATTCCCTATGGCTACACCTTC.